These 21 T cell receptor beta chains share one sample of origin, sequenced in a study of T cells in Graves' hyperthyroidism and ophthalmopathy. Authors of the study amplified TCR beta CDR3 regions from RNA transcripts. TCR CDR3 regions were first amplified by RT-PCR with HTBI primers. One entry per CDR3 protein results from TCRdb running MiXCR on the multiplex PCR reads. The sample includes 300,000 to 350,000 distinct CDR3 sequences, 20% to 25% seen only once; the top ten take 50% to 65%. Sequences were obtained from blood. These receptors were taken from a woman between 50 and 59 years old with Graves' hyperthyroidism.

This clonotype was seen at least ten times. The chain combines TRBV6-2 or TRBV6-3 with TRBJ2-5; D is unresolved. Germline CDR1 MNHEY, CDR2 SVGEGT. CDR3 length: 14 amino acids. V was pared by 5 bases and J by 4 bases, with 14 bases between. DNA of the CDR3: TGTGCCAGCAGTCTTGGGGATGCCCGAGAGACCCAGTACTTC. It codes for CASSLGDARETQYF.

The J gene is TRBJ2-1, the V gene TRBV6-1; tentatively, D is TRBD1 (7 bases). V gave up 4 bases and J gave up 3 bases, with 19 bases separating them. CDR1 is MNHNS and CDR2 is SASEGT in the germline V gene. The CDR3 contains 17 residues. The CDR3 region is CASSVRRGGGDYNEQFF. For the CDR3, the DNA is TGTGCCAGCAGTGTAAGAAGAGGAGGGGGCGACTACAATGAGCAGTTCTTC.

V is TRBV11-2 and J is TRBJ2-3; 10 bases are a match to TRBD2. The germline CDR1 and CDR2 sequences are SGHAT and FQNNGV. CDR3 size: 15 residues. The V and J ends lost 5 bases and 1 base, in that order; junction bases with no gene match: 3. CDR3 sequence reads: CASSTLAGRTDTQYF. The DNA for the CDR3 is TGTGCCAGCAGCACACTAGCGGGACGCACAGATACGCAGTATTTT.

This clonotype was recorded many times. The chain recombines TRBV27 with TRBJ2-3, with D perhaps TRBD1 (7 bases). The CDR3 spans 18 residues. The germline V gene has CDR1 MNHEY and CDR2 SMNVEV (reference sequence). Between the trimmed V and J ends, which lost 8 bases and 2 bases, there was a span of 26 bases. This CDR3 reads CASSFGGTYRGPTDTQYF. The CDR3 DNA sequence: TGTGCCAGCTCTTTCGGAGGGACGTACAGGGGACCCACAGATACGCAGTATTTT.

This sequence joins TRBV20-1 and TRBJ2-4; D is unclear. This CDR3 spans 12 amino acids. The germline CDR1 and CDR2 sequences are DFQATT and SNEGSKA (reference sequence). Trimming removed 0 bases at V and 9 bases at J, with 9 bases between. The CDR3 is CSARDSWGIQYF. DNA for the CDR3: TGCAGTGCTAGAGATTCGTGGGGCATTCAGTACTTC.

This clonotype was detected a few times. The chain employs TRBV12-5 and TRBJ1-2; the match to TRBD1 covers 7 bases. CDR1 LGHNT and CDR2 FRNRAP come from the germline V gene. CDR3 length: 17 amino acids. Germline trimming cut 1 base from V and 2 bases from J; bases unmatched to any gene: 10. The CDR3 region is CASGLGIKGAGNYGYTF. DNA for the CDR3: TGTGCTAGTGGTTTGGGAATAAAGGGGGCAGGCAACTATGGCTACACCTTC.

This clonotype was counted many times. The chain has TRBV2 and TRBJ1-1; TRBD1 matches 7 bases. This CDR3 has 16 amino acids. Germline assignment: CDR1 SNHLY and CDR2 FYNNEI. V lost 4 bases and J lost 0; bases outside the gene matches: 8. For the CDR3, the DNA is TGTGCCAGCAGTGCACAGGACAGGCGCATGAACACTGAAGCTTTCTTT. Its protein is CASSAQDRRMNTEAFF. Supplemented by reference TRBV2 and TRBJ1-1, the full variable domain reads EPEVTQTPSHQVTQMGQEVILRCVPISNHLYFYWYRQILGQKVEFLVSFYNNEISEKSEIFDDQFSVERPDGSNFTLKIRSTKLEDSAMYFCASSAQDRRMNTEAFFGQGTRLTVV.

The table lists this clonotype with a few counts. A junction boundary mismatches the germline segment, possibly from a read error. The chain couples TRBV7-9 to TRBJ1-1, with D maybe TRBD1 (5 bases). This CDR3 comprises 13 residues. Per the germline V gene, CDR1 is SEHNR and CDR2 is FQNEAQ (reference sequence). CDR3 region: CVSSVPGRTEAFF. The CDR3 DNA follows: TGTGTCAGCAGCGTTCCGGGGCGCACTGAAGCTTTCTTT.

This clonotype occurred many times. CDR3: CASSPWDLVTEAFF. For the CDR3, the DNA is TGTGCCAGCAGCCCGTGGGACCTGGTCACTGAAGCTTTCTTT. The chain carries TRBV7-2 and TRBJ1-1, with a possible D match to TRBD1 (5 bases). Trimming took 5 bases from V and 4 from J, leaving 14 bases between them. The CDR3 spans 14 residues. The V gene's germline CDR1 is SGHTA and CDR2 FQGNSA. Variable domain in full (rest from reference TRBV7-2 and TRBJ1-1): GAGVSQSPSNKVTEKGKDVELRCDPISGHTALYWYRQSLGQGLEFLIYFQGNSAPDKSGLPSDRFSAERTGGSVSTLTIQRTQQEDSAVYLCASSPWDLVTEAFFGQGTRLTVV.

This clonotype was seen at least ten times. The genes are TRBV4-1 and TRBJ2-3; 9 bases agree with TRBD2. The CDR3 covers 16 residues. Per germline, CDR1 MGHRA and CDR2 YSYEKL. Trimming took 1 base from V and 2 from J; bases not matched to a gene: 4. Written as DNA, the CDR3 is TGCGCCAGCAGCCAAGCGGAGCGGGGGGTCACAGATACGCAGTATTTT. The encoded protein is CASSQAERGVTDTQYF.

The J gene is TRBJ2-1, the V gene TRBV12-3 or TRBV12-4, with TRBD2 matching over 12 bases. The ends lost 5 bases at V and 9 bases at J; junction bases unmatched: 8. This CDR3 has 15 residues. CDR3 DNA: TGTGCCAGCAGTCCTAGCGGGGGGGGGGCGGGTGAGCAGTTCTTC. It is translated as CASSPSGGGAGEQFF.

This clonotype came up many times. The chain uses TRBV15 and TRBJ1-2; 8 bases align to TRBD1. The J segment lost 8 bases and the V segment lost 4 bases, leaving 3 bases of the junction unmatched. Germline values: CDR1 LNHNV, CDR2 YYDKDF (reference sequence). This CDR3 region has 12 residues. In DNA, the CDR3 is TGTGCCACCAGCACAACAGGGGGAGGCTACACCTTC. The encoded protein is CATSTTGGGYTF.

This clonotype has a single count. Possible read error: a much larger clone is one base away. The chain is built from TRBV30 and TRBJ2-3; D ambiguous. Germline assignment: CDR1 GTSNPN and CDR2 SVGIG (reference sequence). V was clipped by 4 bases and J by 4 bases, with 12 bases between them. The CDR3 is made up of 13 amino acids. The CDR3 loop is CAWTIDRADTQYF. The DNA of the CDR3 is TGTGCCTGGACTATAGATAGGGCAGATACGCAGTATTTT.

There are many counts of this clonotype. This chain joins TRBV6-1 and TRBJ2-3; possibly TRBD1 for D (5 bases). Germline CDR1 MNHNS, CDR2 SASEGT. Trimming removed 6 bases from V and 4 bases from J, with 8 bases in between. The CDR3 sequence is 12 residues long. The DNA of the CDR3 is TGTGCCAGCAGGGCCAGGGCAGATACGCAGTATTTT. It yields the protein CASRARADTQYF.

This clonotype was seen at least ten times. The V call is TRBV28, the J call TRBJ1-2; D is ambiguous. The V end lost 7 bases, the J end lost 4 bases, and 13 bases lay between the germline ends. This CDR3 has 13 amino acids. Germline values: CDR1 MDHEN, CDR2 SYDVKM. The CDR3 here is CASNNPNIYGYTF. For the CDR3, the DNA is TGTGCCAGCAATAACCCCAACATCTATGGCTACACCTTC.

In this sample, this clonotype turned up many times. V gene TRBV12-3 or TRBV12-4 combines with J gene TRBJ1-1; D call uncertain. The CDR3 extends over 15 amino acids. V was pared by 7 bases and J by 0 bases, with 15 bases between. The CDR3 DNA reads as TGTGCCAGCAACTCCCCGATCAGGTTGAACACTGAAGCTTTCTTT. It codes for CASNSPIRLNTEAFF.

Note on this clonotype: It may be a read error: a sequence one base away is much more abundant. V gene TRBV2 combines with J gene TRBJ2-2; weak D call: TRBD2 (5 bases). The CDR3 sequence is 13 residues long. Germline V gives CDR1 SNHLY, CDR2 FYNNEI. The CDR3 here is CASTRANTGEPFF. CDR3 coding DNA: TGTGCCAGCACAAGGGCGAACACCGGGGAGCCGTTTTTT.

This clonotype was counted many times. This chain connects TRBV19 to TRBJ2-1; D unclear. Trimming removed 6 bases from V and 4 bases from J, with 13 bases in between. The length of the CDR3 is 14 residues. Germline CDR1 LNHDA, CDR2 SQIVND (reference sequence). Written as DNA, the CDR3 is TGTGCCAGTAGCCCGAAAATAGTGTACAATGAGCAGTTCTTC. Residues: CASSPKIVYNEQFF.

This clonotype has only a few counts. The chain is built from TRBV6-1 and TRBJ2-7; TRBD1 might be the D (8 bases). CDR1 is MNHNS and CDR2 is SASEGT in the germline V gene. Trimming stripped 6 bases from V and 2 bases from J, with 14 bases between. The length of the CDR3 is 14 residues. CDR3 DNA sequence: TGTGCCAGCAGGAGACAGGGGACTACCTACGAGCAGTACTTC. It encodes CASRRQGTTYEQYF.

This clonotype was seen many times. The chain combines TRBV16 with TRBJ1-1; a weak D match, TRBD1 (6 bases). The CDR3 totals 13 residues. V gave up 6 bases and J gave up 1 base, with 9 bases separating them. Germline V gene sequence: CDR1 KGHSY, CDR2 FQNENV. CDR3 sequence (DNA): TGTGCCAGCAGGGCACAGGGGAACACTGAAGCTTTCTTT. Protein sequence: CASRAQGNTEAFF.

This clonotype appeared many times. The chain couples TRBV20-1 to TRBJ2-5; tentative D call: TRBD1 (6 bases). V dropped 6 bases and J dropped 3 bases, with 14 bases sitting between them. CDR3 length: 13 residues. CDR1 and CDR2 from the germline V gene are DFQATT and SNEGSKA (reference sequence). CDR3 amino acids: CSAGTGNEETQYF. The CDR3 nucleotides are TGCAGTGCAGGAACAGGGAACGAAGAGACCCAGTACTTC.